This TCR beta chain was documented in a study of T cells in Graves' hyperthyroidism and ophthalmopathy. General study results and limits: A median around 6.8 months before onset, the model predicted ophthalmopathy. Separating ophthalmopathy from stable hyperthyroidism was achieved by a 13 V-J model.

This clonotype showed up many times. Its antigen remains unknown. The germline CDR1 and CDR2 sequences are MNHEY and SMNVEV (reference sequence). Unmatched junction bases numbered 4, after V lost 6 bases and J lost 8 bases. CDR3 length equals 13 residues. RNA transcripts were the template for amplifying TCR beta CDR3 regions. In the first-round RT-PCR of the TCR CDR3, the HTBI primer set was used. MiXCR was run by TCRdb on the multiplex PCR reads, yielding one entry per CDR3 protein. The sample has about 620,000 distinct CDR3 sequences, around 16% seen once. The rearrangement joins TRBV27 to TRBJ2-3; 11 bases are shared with TRBD1. Sequences were obtained from blood. This TCR was recovered from a woman in her thirties with Graves' hyperthyroidism. In DNA form, the CDR3 reads TGTGCCAGCAGAGGACAGGGGGCATCTACGCAGTATTTT. Encoded protein: CASRGQGASTQYF.